This T cell receptor (beta chain) was sequenced in a study of beta chain features in type 1 diabetes. This clone has a handful of counts. Since all of the isolated RNA was reverse transcribed, expressed TCRB transcripts were what got sequenced. Produced via immunoSEQ multiplex PCR; TCRdb's table is partial and in-frame only. This sample carries 500,000 to 700,000 clones, about a sixth of them seen once, and the ten largest clones take 0.09% to 0.095%. Germline CDR1 SQVTM, CDR2 ANQGSEA. This CDR3 is built from 12 residues. V was pared by 4 bases and J by 1 base, with 7 bases between. Purity (above 98%) was reached by all sorted populations.

The clonotype was recovered from a man aged 18 to 29 in good health. The chain joins TRBV29-1 to TRBJ2-5; D ambiguous. Sample: naive CD4+ T cells from blood. For the CDR3, the DNA is TGCAGCGTTGCCGGGCCCCAAGAGACCCAGTACTTC. This translates into CSVAGPQETQYF. Looking up the rest from reference TRBV29-1 and TRBJ2-5 gives the full variable domain: SAVISQKPSRDICQRGTSLTIQCQVDSQVTMMFWYRQQPGQSLTLIATANQGSEATYESGFVIDKFPISRPNLTFSTLTVSNMSPEDSSIYLCSVAGPQETQYFGPGTRLLVL.